These 27 T cell receptor beta chains were all obtained from the same sample, sequenced in a study of identical twins. MiXCR, run by TCRdb on the 5' RACE reads, gives a single entry per CDR3 protein. This table holds about 260,000 distinct CDR3 sequences, roughly 7% found once. These data were also filed under a second study, of yellow fever vaccine responses in identical twins.

Sequencing was performed on memory (CD45RO+) T cells sorted from blood. The receptor source for this set is a woman in her late teens or twenties in good health.

The J gene is TRBJ1-2, the V gene TRBV28; 10 bases line up with TRBD1. The V and J ends lost 2 bases and 7 bases, in that order; junction bases with no gene match: 7. Germline V lookup: CDR1 MDHEN, CDR2 SYDVKM. This CDR3 comprises 15 residues. The CDR3 is CASSLRGTGEGGYTF. The CDR3 region has the DNA TGTGCCAGCAGTTTACGGGGGACAGGGGAAGGTGGCTACACCTTC.

This clonotype came up many times. The genes are TRBV5-6 and TRBJ2-3; 11 bases align to TRBD2. The length of the CDR3 is 12 residues. Germline loops: CDR1 SGHDT, CDR2 YYEEEE. CDR3: CMSSGRIDTQYF. CDR3 sequence (DNA): TGTATGTCTAGCGGGAGGATAGATACGCAGTATTTT.

This clonotype was picked up a small number of times. This rearrangement joins TRBV5-1 to TRBJ2-5; the D gene is possibly TRBD1 (5 bases). The CDR3 extends over 13 amino acids. V was trimmed by 3 bases and J by 2 bases, leaving 8 bases between them. The germline V gene encodes CDR1 SGHRS and CDR2 YFSETQ. CDR3 sequence reads: CASSSGWQETQYF. CDR3 DNA: TGCGCCAGCAGCTCAGGGTGGCAAGAGACCCAGTACTTC.

This clonotype was seen at least ten times. The chain has TRBV20-1 and TRBJ1-4, with D perhaps matching TRBD1 (6 bases). With 5 bases removed from V and 10 bases from J, the gap between germline ends came to 17 bases. CDR1 and CDR2 from the germline V gene are DFQATT and SNEGSKA (reference sequence). The CDR3 has 13 residues. CDR3 residues: CSARVSGAGKLFF. The CDR3 DNA follows: TGCAGTGCTCGGGTTTCGGGGGCTGGAAAACTGTTTTTT.

This clonotype turned up a few times. The chain joins TRBV6-2 or TRBV6-3 to TRBJ2-1; 12 positions match TRBD2. Germline V gene lookup returns CDR1 MNHEY and CDR2 SVGEGT. The CDR3 contains 16 residues. After removal of 2 bases from V and 6 bases from J, the junction contained 5 bases not matched to a gene. The CDR3 here is CASSYTSGRSSNEQFF. The DNA of the CDR3 is TGTGCCAGCAGTTACACTAGCGGGAGGTCGTCCAATGAGCAGTTCTTC.

This clonotype was seen more than once but under ten times. This chain links TRBV9 with TRBJ2-1; 10 bases align to TRBD2. Germline CDR1 and CDR2: SGDLS and YYNGEE. J gave up 8 bases and V 2 bases, and 4 bases lay outside the gene matches. This CDR3 contains 14 residues. As DNA, the CDR3 is TGTGCCAGCAGCGTGGTAGCGGGAGGATATGAGCAGTTCTTC. Translated, it gives CASSVVAGGYEQFF.

This clonotype came up a few times. This chain connects TRBV28 to TRBJ2-1; 9 nucleotides align to TRBD1. This CDR3 region has 14 residues. V trimming: 6 bases; J trimming: 4 bases; junction bases outside the gene matches: 4. Germline V lookup: CDR1 MDHEN, CDR2 SYDVKM. This CDR3 is CASRETGGYNEQFF. The CDR3 coding sequence is TGTGCCAGCAGGGAGACAGGGGGTTACAATGAGCAGTTCTTC.

This clonotype was found a few times. This chain uses TRBV4-1 with TRBJ2-2, with D unresolved. V shed 6 bases and J shed 4 bases, with 9 bases lying between them. Germline loops: CDR1 MGHRA, CDR2 YSYEKL. The CDR3 spans 13 residues. The CDR3 loop is CASRGDSTGELFF. CDR3 bases: TGCGCCAGCAGGGGCGACTCCACCGGGGAGCTGTTTTTT.

This chain joins TRBV7-9 and TRBJ1-1; 8 positions agree with TRBD1. CDR1 and CDR2 from the germline V gene are SEHNR and FQNEAQ (reference sequence). V dropped 1 base and J dropped 14; count of bases not matched to a gene: 6. The CDR3 has 12 amino acids. The CDR3 nucleotides are TGTGCCAGCAGCTTAGTAGGACAGGGAGTCTTCTTT. Translation: CASSLVGQGVFF.

The chain links TRBV28 to TRBJ2-2; D call uncertain. The CDR3 consists of 13 residues. CDR1 and CDR2 (germline): MDHEN, SYDVKM. DNA for the CDR3: TGTATCTGTGGCTACCCGAACACCGGGGAGCTGTTTTTT. It is translated as CICGYPNTGELFF.

This clonotype has at least ten counts. The V and J genes are TRBV20-1 and TRBJ2-3; 10 bases agree with TRBD2. This CDR3 has 17 residues. V trimming: 6 bases; J trimming: 2 bases; junction bases outside the gene matches: 14. Germline-derived CDR1 and CDR2 are DFQATT and SNEGSKA (reference sequence). DNA of the CDR3: TGCAGTGCCCCACCCTGGGCTAGCGGGGGATTCACAGATACGCAGTATTTT. As protein: CSAPPWASGGFTDTQYF.

This clonotype was counted many times. This CDR3 reads CASSLPDRTEAFF. CDR3 bases: TGTGCCAGCAGTTTACCGGACAGGACTGAAGCTTTCTTT. The chain uses TRBV28 and TRBJ1-1; TRBD1 agrees at 7 bases. Germline CDR1 and CDR2: MDHEN and SYDVKM. The V segment lost 2 bases and the J segment 5 bases; nucleotides outside the gene matches: 2. CDR3 size: 13 residues.

This clonotype was observed a few times. The chain uses TRBV5-1 and TRBJ2-1; 7 bases are shared with TRBD2. This CDR3 has 16 residues. Germline loops: CDR1 SGHRS, CDR2 YFSETQ. Losses at the gene ends were 1 base for V and 2 bases for J; bases not matched to a gene: 6. CDR3 amino acids: CASSLWGGSTYNEQFF. For the CDR3, the DNA is TGCGCCAGCAGCTTGTGGGGCGGGAGTACCTACAATGAGCAGTTCTTC.

The table lists this clonotype with many counts. The rearrangement uses TRBV5-4 and TRBJ1-1, with a tentative D call TRBD1 (5 bases). The germline V and J ends were trimmed by 1 base and 0 bases, with 13 bases remaining between them. CDR1 is SGHNT, CDR2 YYREEE, per germline (reference sequence). The CDR3 consists of 16 residues. DNA for the CDR3: TGTGCCAGCAGCTTGTCCCGGGGGGGAATGAACACTGAAGCTTTCTTT. This gives the protein CASSLSRGGMNTEAFF.

This clonotype was picked up a small number of times. V usage is TRBV5-1 and J usage is TRBJ2-3; 8 bases match TRBD2. CDR1 SGHRS and CDR2 YFSETQ come from the germline V gene. The CDR3 is made up of 17 amino acids. With 4 bases clipped from V and 4 bases from J, the junction kept 14 bases outside the gene matches. The CDR3 loop is CASSPQPAGVSSDTQYF. In nucleotides, the CDR3 is TGCGCCAGCAGCCCACAACCAGCGGGAGTAAGTTCAGATACGCAGTATTTT.

This clonotype was detected ten times or more. The chain joins TRBV7-9 to TRBJ1-6, with TRBD1 matching 7 bases. CDR1 and CDR2 (germline): SEHNR, FQNEAQ (reference sequence). J was trimmed by 5 bases and V by 8 bases; bases with no gene match: 0. This CDR3 spans 12 amino acids. CDR3 coding DNA: TGTGCCAGCGACAGGGATAATTCACCCCTCCACTTT. Protein sequence: CASDRDNSPLHF.

This clonotype was detected many times. The chain recombines TRBV13 with TRBJ1-5; 7 nucleotides line up with TRBD1. The germline CDR1 and CDR2 sequences are PRHDT and FYEKMQ (reference sequence). V shed 5 bases and J 4 bases; nucleotides not matched to a gene: 11. The CDR3 loop spans 16 amino acids. The CDR3 nucleotides are TGTGCCAGCAGCAACCACGGCAAACAGGGGAATCAGCCCCAGCATTTT. Translation gives CASSNHGKQGNQPQHF.

In this sample, this clonotype turned up many times. The chain employs TRBV20-1 and TRBJ2-2; D is ambiguous. Germline V CDR1 and CDR2: DFQATT, SNEGSKA (reference sequence). Trimming stripped 1 base from V and 3 bases from J, with 15 bases between. The CDR3 extends over 16 amino acids. DNA for the CDR3: TGCAGTGCTAGAGTGTCCCTCGCGGTGGACACCGGGGAGCTGTTTTTT. This translates into CSARVSLAVDTGELFF.

This clonotype appeared many times. This chain uses TRBV12-3 or TRBV12-4 with TRBJ1-1; possibly TRBD1 for D (6 bases). CDR3 length: 13 residues. V dropped 8 bases and J dropped 1 base, with 11 bases sitting between them. CDR3 sequence (DNA): TGTGCCAGCCAAGACAGGACGAACACTGAAGCTTTCTTT. This gives the protein CASQDRTNTEAFF.

This clonotype was counted many times. V and J are TRBV12-3 or TRBV12-4 and TRBJ2-7; TRBD2 agrees at 11 bases. V gave up 4 bases and J gave up 1 base; unmatched junction bases: 9. The CDR3 is 17 amino acids. CDR3 DNA sequence: TGTGCCAGCAGTTGGGCTAGCGGGAGGTCTAGATCCTACGAGCAGTACTTC. Its protein product is CASSWASGRSRSYEQYF.

This clonotype was counted many times. CDR3 bases: TGTGCCAGCAGTTTAGTGGGGATCCAAGAGACCCAGTACTTC. This gives the protein CASSLVGIQETQYF. This chain connects TRBV12-3 or TRBV12-4 to TRBJ2-5; no reliable D call. CDR3 size: 14 residues. Trimming stripped 1 base from V and 1 base from J, with 7 bases between.

This clonotype occurred many times. CDR3 residues: CASSYEGVKTSGYTF. DNA for the CDR3: TGTGCCAGCAGTTACGAGGGGGTGAAAACTAGTGGCTACACCTTC. This chain joins TRBV6-5 and TRBJ1-2, with a possible D match to TRBD1 (6 bases). V dropped 2 bases and J dropped 7 bases, with 17 bases sitting between them. Germline V lookup: CDR1 MNHEY, CDR2 SVGAGI. The CDR3 spans 15 residues.

The sample holds a few counts of this clonotype. V gene TRBV6-2 or TRBV6-3 combines with J gene TRBJ2-7; D is perhaps TRBD2 (6 bases). CDR3 length: 12 residues. Trimming removed 7 bases from V and 3 bases from J, with 10 bases in between. Germline-derived CDR1 and CDR2 are MNHEY and SVGEGT. Here the CDR3 reads CASTRRGYEQYV. The CDR3 DNA is TGTGCCAGCACTCGGCGGGGCTACGAGCAGTACGTC.

This clonotype came up many times. This chain connects TRBV9 to TRBJ1-1; D is unresolved. Trimming took 0 bases from V and 3 from J, leaving 6 bases between them. The CDR3 is 13 residues long. Per the germline V gene, CDR1 is SGDLS and CDR2 is YYNGEE. This CDR3 is CASSVGQHTEAFF. The CDR3 nucleotides are TGTGCCAGCAGCGTAGGGCAGCACACTGAAGCTTTCTTT.

The chain links TRBV12-3 or TRBV12-4 to TRBJ2-2, with a weak D call TRBD2 (6 bases). V lost 3 bases and J lost 5, with 16 bases in between. This CDR3 spans 16 amino acids. Here the CDR3 reads CASSFPTSSSTGELFF. The CDR3 DNA reads as TGTGCCAGCAGTTTTCCGACTAGTAGTAGTACCGGGGAGCTGTTTTTT.

The chain couples TRBV6-1 to TRBJ2-7; D unclear. V was cut by 6 bases and J by 1 base, with 13 bases left in between. Looked up from germline, CDR1 is MNHNS and CDR2 is SASEGT. The CDR3 has 14 residues. CDR3 in amino acids: CASRALHISYEQYV. The CDR3 DNA is TGTGCCAGCAGAGCCCTCCACATTTCCTACGAGCAGTACGTC.

In its sample, this clonotype was seen many times. This chain links TRBV7-9 with TRBJ2-2; D might be TRBD1 (5 bases). The CDR3 spans 14 residues. Germline V gene data show CDR1 as SEHNR and CDR2 as FQNEAQ (reference sequence). The V end was cut by 5 bases, the J end by 6 bases, with 13 bases between. CDR3 loop: CASSTTTGSGELFF. In DNA form, the CDR3 reads TGTGCCAGCAGCACTACAACAGGTTCCGGGGAGCTGTTTTTT.